Presented here are 25 T cell receptor beta chains from one specimen sequenced in a study of T cell repertoires in cytomegalovirus infection. From the reads, TCRdb called clonotypes with MiXCR, one entry per CDR3 protein. The sample holds hundreds of thousands of distinct CDR3 sequences; 32% are singletons and the top ten take 9.5% to 15%. For these receptors, no antigen is known. The sequenced sample was cultured CD8+ T cells from PBMCs, obtained from culture after CMV antigen stimulation. These receptors were collected from a human donor in good health (CMV status not recorded). Some clones in this sample may be carry-over from other donors' samples.

This sequence joins TRBV2 and TRBJ2-7, with TRBD2 as a possible D gene (5 bases). The CDR3 consists of 14 residues. CDR1 and CDR2 (germline): SNHLY, FYNNEI. V was trimmed by 3 bases and J by 0 bases, leaving 9 bases between them. This CDR3 is CASSEDWGSYEQYV. DNA for the CDR3: TGTGCCAGCAGTGAGGACTGGGGCTCCTACGAGCAGTACGTC.

The table lists this clonotype with a few counts. The chain links TRBV3-1 to TRBJ2-1; TRBD2 aligns across 10 bases. Germline V CDR1 and CDR2: LGHDT, YNNKEL (reference sequence). The CDR3 is made up of 16 amino acids. The V gene end was trimmed by 1 base and the J gene end by 9 bases; junction bases not matched to a gene: 9. CDR3 residues: CASSQGRSGGASEQFF. The CDR3 DNA sequence: TGTGCCAGCAGCCAAGGCCGGAGCGGGGGGGCCAGTGAGCAGTTCTTC.

This chain uses TRBV4-3 with TRBJ2-3; maybe TRBD2 (5 bases). Trimming took off 0 bases at V and 2 bases at J, with 9 bases between the two ends. The CDR3 covers 15 residues. Looked up from germline, CDR1 is LGHNA and CDR2 is YSLEER. CDR3 sequence reads: CASSQERVDTDTQYF. CDR3 DNA: TGCGCCAGCAGCCAAGAGCGGGTCGACACAGATACGCAGTATTTT.

The chain links TRBV6-1 to TRBJ2-7; TRBD1 aligns across 11 bases. The CDR3 runs to 15 residues. V lost 10 bases and J lost 2; bases outside the gene matches: 10. The germline CDR1 and CDR2 sequences are MNHNS and SASEGT. The CDR3 reads CANGGPGQGAYEQYF. The CDR3 DNA reads TGTGCCAACGGAGGACCGGGACAGGGGGCCTACGAGCAGTACTTC.

The V and J genes are TRBV15 and TRBJ2-5, with TRBD2 as a possible D gene (5 bases). Germline CDR1 LNHNV, CDR2 YYDKDF (reference sequence). The CDR3 is 15 amino acids. V was cut by 3 bases and J by 0 bases, with 11 bases left in between. The CDR3 reads CATSRTDLYQETQYF. In DNA form, the CDR3 reads TGTGCCACCAGCAGGACGGACTTGTACCAAGAGACCCAGTACTTC.

This clonotype has only a few counts. The rearrangement links TRBV6-8 to TRBJ1-4; D is unclear. V shed 4 bases and J shed 3 bases, with 12 bases lying between them. The CDR3 runs 15 residues. Germline assignment: CDR1 MNHGY and CDR2 SAAAGT. DNA of the CDR3: TGTGCCAGCAGTTCCCTGGACCGTCCTAATGAAAAACTGTTTTTT. The encoded protein is CASSSLDRPNEKLFF.

This clonotype was detected only a few times. The CDR3 nucleotides read TGTGCCAGCAGCCCCAGCTCGGGCACCGGGGAGCTGTTTTTT. Its protein is CASSPSSGTGELFF. The chain carries TRBV7-4 and TRBJ2-2; no reliable D call. Per the germline V gene, CDR1 is SGHVT and CDR2 is SQSDAQ. Trimming took off 5 bases at V and 4 bases at J, with 11 bases between the two ends. CDR3 length: 14 residues.

This clonotype was found many times. This chain links TRBV2 with TRBJ2-1; D may be TRBD1 or TRBD2 (5 bases each). V was trimmed by 1 base and J by 8 bases, leaving 15 bases between them. In germline, CDR1 is SNHLY, CDR2 FYNNEI. The CDR3 sequence is 15 residues long. The CDR3: CASSEESQGVDEQFF. The CDR3 DNA reads TGTGCCAGCAGTGAAGAAAGTCAGGGAGTCGATGAGCAGTTCTTC.

This clonotype was picked up a small number of times. The genes are TRBV5-4 and TRBJ1-2, with D uncertain. Germline V gives CDR1 SGHNT, CDR2 YYREEE (reference sequence). The germline V and J ends were trimmed by 4 bases and 2 bases, with 15 bases remaining between them. CDR3 size: 15 residues. In DNA, the CDR3 is TGTGCCAGCAGCCCTCCGGATGAATGGAACTATGGCTACACCTTC. Translation: CASSPPDEWNYGYTF.

The chain joins TRBV9 to TRBJ2-7; TRBD1 agrees at 10 bases. Trimming cost V 2 bases and J 1 base; bases outside gene matches: 6. This CDR3 comprises 16 residues. CDR1 and CDR2 from the germline V gene are SGDLS and YYNGEE. CDR3 loop: CASSVSRDRGSYEQYF. DNA for the CDR3: TGTGCCAGCAGCGTGTCTCGGGACAGGGGATCCTACGAGCAGTACTTC.

The chain couples TRBV5-6 to TRBJ2-1, with D unclear. Germline values: CDR1 SGHDT, CDR2 YYEEEE. The V gene lost 3 bases and the J gene lost 6 bases, with 7 bases spanning the gap. The length of the CDR3 is 12 residues. CDR3 in DNA: TGTGCCAGCAGCTCATCCCCCAATGAGCAGTTCTTC. It specifies CASSSSPNEQFF.

This clonotype has more than one count but fewer than ten. The chain uses TRBV7-6 and TRBJ1-1; D is perhaps TRBD1 (6 bases). V was clipped by 2 bases and J by 6 bases, with 13 bases between them. Germline CDR1 and CDR2: SGHVS and FNYEAQ. The CDR3 has 14 amino acids. The CDR3 loop reads CASSLSVRGAEAFF. The CDR3, as DNA: TGTGCCAGCAGCTTAAGTGTCAGGGGCGCTGAAGCTTTCTTT.

The chain is built from TRBV6-1 and TRBJ2-7; D remains ambiguous. This CDR3 contains 15 residues. Looked up from germline, CDR1 is MNHNS and CDR2 is SASEGT. Trimming left V 1 base short and J 0 bases short, with 10 bases between. As DNA, the CDR3 is TGTGCCAGCAGTGAAGAAGGTCTAAGCTCCTACGAGCAGTACGTC. This translates into CASSEEGLSSYEQYV.

The chain uses TRBV4-2 and TRBJ1-6; maybe TRBD1 (6 bases). CDR3 length: 15 amino acids. Germline values: CDR1 LGHNA, CDR2 YNFKEQ. V was pared by 0 bases and J by 6 bases, with 9 bases between. The CDR3 bases are TGTGCCAGCAGCCAAGACCGGACAGTTAATTCACCCCTCCACTTT. This codes for CASSQDRTVNSPLHF.

In its sample, this clonotype was seen a few times. Here the CDR3 reads CASSFTDGREKLFF. CDR3 sequence (DNA): TGTGCCAGCAGTTTTACCGACGGGAGGGAAAAACTGTTTTTT. The chain couples TRBV6-8 to TRBJ1-4; D is unclear. Germline V gene lookup returns CDR1 MNHGY and CDR2 SAAAGT. The CDR3 is 14 amino acids. V was clipped by 4 bases and J by 8 bases, with 14 bases between them.

A word on this clonotype: At one end, the junction sequence differs from germline, possibly due to a read error. This chain links TRBV4-2 with TRBJ1-2; no clear D gene. The CDR3 runs 13 residues. Germline CDR1 is LGHNA and CDR2 is YNFKEQ. CDR3 DNA sequence: TGTGCCAGCAGCGAAGAGGGCCACTATGGCTACACCTTC. Amino acid sequence: CASSEEGHYGYTF.

The V gene is TRBV12-3 or TRBV12-4, the J gene TRBJ2-7; TRBD2 might be the D (5 bases). V was trimmed by 8 bases and J by 1 base, leaving 12 bases between them. The CDR3 is made up of 13 amino acids. Here the CDR3 DNA reads TGTGCCAGCTGCCTCGGAGGATCCTACGAGCAGTACTTC. Translated: CASCLGGSYEQYF.

The genes are TRBV5-6 and TRBJ1-1; D possibly corresponds to TRBD1 (6 bases). CDR1 SGHDT and CDR2 YYEEEE come from the germline V gene. Trimming removed 0 bases at V and 5 bases at J, with 17 bases between. This CDR3 comprises 16 residues. The CDR3 coding sequence is TGTGCCAGCAGCTTGGGGTTTGGAGGGGGGGGGACTGAAGCTTTCTTT. Translation: CASSLGFGGGGTEAFF. The full variable domain, in which reference TRBV5-6 and TRBJ1-1 provide the parts outside the CDR3, is DAGVTQSPTHLIKTRGQQVTLRCSPKSGHDTVSWYQQALGQGPQFIFQYYEEEERQRGNFPDRFSGHQFPNYSSELNVNALLLGDSALYLCASSLGFGGGGTEAFFGQGTRLTVV.

This clonotype was seen more than once but under ten times. The rearrangement uses TRBV7-6 and TRBJ1-4; 7 bases map to TRBD1. The CDR3 has 15 amino acids. Germline loops: CDR1 SGHVS, CDR2 FNYEAQ. With 5 bases clipped from V and 14 bases from J, the junction kept 17 bases outside the gene matches. This CDR3 reads CASSTSGTATPGLFF. DNA of the CDR3: TGTGCCAGCAGCACCTCCGGGACAGCCACCCCTGGCCTGTTTTTT. Filled out from reference TRBV7-6 and TRBJ1-4, the complete variable domain reads GAGVSQSPRYKVTKRGQDVALRCDPISGHVSLYWYRQALGQGPEFLTYFNYEAQQDKSGLPNDRFSAERPEGSISTLTIQRTEQRDSAMYRCASSTSGTATPGLFFGSGTQLSVL.

Comment on this clonotype: At one boundary the junction diverges from the germline segment, which might be a read error. The chain carries TRBV12-3 or TRBV12-4 and TRBJ2-3; D possibly uses TRBD1 or TRBD2 (6 bases each). The CDR3 runs to 16 residues. Here the CDR3 reads CANSLVGGGTTDTQYF. Here the CDR3 DNA reads TGTGCCAACAGTTTAGTAGGGGGAGGAACCACAGATACGCAGTATTTT.

This clonotype came up a few times. The rearrangement links TRBV7-9 to TRBJ2-3, with 7 positions matching TRBD1. J gave up 2 bases and V 7 bases, and 12 bases lay outside the gene matches. This CDR3 comprises 16 residues. Germline-derived CDR1 and CDR2 are SEHNR and FQNEAQ (reference sequence). The CDR3 reads CASIPEDRSFTDTQYF. In DNA form, the CDR3 reads TGTGCCAGCATCCCGGAGGACAGGAGTTTCACAGATACGCAGTATTTT.

The V call is TRBV27, the J call TRBJ2-3, with 8 bases fitting TRBD2. CDR1 and CDR2 from the germline V gene are MNHEY and SMNVEV (reference sequence). CDR3 size: 16 residues. J gave up 2 bases and V 3 bases, and 7 bases lay outside the gene matches. CDR3: CASSLTAGGPTDTQYF. The DNA for the CDR3 is TGTGCCAGCAGTTTGACTGCGGGGGGTCCCACAGATACGCAGTATTTT.

The chain recombines TRBV7-9 with TRBJ2-1; 12 nucleotides line up with TRBD2. The V gene end was trimmed by 6 bases and the J gene end by 7 bases; junction bases not matched to a gene: 10. Germline V lookup: CDR1 SEHNR, CDR2 FQNEAQ (reference sequence). CDR3 length: 16 residues. This chain's CDR3 is CASSPPGLAGTNEQFF. The CDR3 DNA is TGTGCCAGCAGTCCTCCTGGACTAGCGGGGACGAATGAGCAGTTCTTC. The whole variable domain, remainder taken from reference TRBV7-9 and TRBJ2-1, is DTGVSQNPRHKITKRGQNVTFRCDPISEHNRLYWYRQTLGQGPEFLTYFQNEAQLEKSRLLSDRFSAERPKGSFSTLEIQRTEQGDSAMYLCASSPPGLAGTNEQFFGPGTRLTVL.

V and J are TRBV19 and TRBJ1-1, with 9 bases matching TRBD1. CDR3 length equals 15 residues. Germline V CDR1 and CDR2: LNHDA, SQIVND (reference sequence). With V trimmed by 9 bases and J by 1 base, 9 bases remained unmatched. CDR3 coding DNA: TGTGCCAGCCTGCACATACAGGGGGCGAACACTGAAGCTTTCTTT. Protein sequence: CASLHIQGANTEAFF.

The chain recombines TRBV24-1 with TRBJ2-5; the D call may be TRBD1 or TRBD2 (5 bases each). The CDR3 sequence is 18 residues long. The V gene lost 4 bases and the J gene lost 3 bases, with 23 bases spanning the gap. Germline lookup yields CDR1 KGHDR and CDR2 SFDVKD. As DNA, the CDR3 is TGTGCCACCAGTGACCCTGGGGACGGCAGGGATGGGGAAGAGACCCAGTACTTC. Protein: CATSDPGDGRDGEETQYF.